This TCR beta chain was recovered during a study of early T cells in non-severe SARS-CoV-2 infection. Background on the study: Sequencing targeted bulk RNA from unsorted whole blood, leaving chains unpaired. Overall study results and limits: Comparison of clonotypes with VDJdb favored anti-spike CD8 responses while missing private and CD4 specificities.

The CDR3 spans 11 residues. After removal of 5 bases from V and 9 bases from J, the junction contained 2 bases not matched to a gene. Looked up from germline, CDR1 is MGHRA and CDR2 is YSYEKL. Attachment of unique molecular identifiers was made to individual cDNA molecules. TCRdb called the 5' RACE reads again in MiXCR, with one record for every CDR3 protein. This sample carries under 20,000 distinct CDR3 sequences, approximately 4.4% of them seen once, and the ten largest clones take approximately 6.6%. In its sample, this clonotype was seen many times. Its target is not known. This chain joins TRBV4-1 and TRBJ1-1, with 8 bases matching TRBD1. The sequence derives from an adult who was a healthcare worker with PCR-confirmed SARS-CoV-2 infection or an uninfected control (not recorded which). Specimen: whole blood. The CDR3 DNA reads as TGCGCCAGCAGCTGGACAGGGAAAGCTTTCTTT. This translates into CASSWTGKAFF.